This T cell receptor beta chain was sequenced for a study of cytomegalovirus exposure and HLA in healthy donors. Per the germline V gene, CDR1 is LNHNV and CDR2 is YYDKDF (reference sequence). Trimming took 5 bases from V and 8 from J, leaving 13 bases between them. CDR3 length: 14 amino acids. The PCR was carried out with 60 Vbeta primers and 13 Jbeta primers. Method: immunoSEQ multiplex PCR; TCRdb's copy keeps in-frame clones and lacks some. Here the sample spans tens of thousands of clones, approximately 78% being singletons. The sample was PBMCs. The sequence came from a woman in her twenties or thirties in good health and CMV-seronegative. The chain couples TRBV15 to TRBJ1-6; D is undetermined. CDR3 in amino acids: CATSDAWSHSPLHF. In DNA, the CDR3 is TGTGCCACCAGCGACGCTTGGAGCCATTCACCCCTCCACTTT.